The clone carrying this TCR beta chain came up many times. Its antigen is still unknown. Time point in this sample: newly diagnosed GD, antithyroid drugs for less than 3 months. Following extraction of RNA from PBMCs, that RNA was used to make the TCR library. This sample stems from a study of regulatory T cells in long-lasting Graves disease. Overall study results and limits: Persistent patients had a count of shared public clonotypes (around 2,500) that exceeded that of new patients (approximately 1,000). Favored gene segments in persistent disease were TRBV28, TRBJ1-2 and TRBJ2-5.

The CDR3 sequence is 14 residues long. V lost 0 bases and J lost 7, with 12 bases in between. Germline CDR1 and CDR2: DFQATT and SNEGSKA (reference sequence). The authors built TCR beta libraries using iRepertoire HTBI primers and Arm-PCR of CDR3 regions. In the study's own analysis: Segment identification across samples yielded some 63 TRBV and roughly 15 TRBJ segments. One entry per CDR3 protein results from TCRdb running MiXCR on the multiplex PCR reads. The authors' filters were not applied to this entry. The sample lists around 450,000 distinct CDR3 sequences; around 15% were seen once. The same specimen was also included in a second study, on T cells in Graves' hyperthyroidism and ophthalmopathy. That source reports: Ophthalmopathy got predicted by the model a median roughly 6.4 months before its onset.

The clonotype comes from a man aged 40-49 years with Graves disease. The V gene is TRBV20-1, the J gene TRBJ1-4; D is unresolved. The sample consisted of peripheral blood mononuclear cells (PBMCs), taken at new diagnosis, from a patient treated with antithyroid drugs. Here the CDR3 DNA reads TGCAGTGCTAGAGATTTCGGTCGGAGTGAAAAACTGTTTTTT. Translating gives CSARDFGRSEKLFF.